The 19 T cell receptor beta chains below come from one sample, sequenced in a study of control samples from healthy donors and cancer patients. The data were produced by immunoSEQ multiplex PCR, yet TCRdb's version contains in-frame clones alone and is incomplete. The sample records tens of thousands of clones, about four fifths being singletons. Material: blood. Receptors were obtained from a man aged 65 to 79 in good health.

The CDR3 sequence is CASRTHGPGELFF. Written as DNA, the CDR3 is TGTGCCAGCAGGACCCACGGTCCCGGGGAGCTGTTTTTT. The V gene is TRBV6-5, the J gene TRBJ2-2; D is unresolved. Trimming left V 6 bases short and J 6 bases short, with 11 bases between. This CDR3 is built from 13 residues. The germline CDR1 and CDR2 sequences are MNHEY and SVGAGI.

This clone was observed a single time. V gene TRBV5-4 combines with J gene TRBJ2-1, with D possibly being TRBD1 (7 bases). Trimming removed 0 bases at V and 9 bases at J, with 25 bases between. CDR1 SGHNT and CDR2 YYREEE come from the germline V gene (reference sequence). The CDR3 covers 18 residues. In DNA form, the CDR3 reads TGTGCCAGCAGCTTGGGTCCCTTCGGACGCAGGGGGGATAGTGAGCAGTTCTTC. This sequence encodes CASSLGPFGRRGDSEQFF.

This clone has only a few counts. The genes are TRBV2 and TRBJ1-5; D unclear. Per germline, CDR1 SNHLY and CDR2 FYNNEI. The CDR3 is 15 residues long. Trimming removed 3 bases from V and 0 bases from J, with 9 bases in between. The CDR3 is CASSDGQNSNQPQHF. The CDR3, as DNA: TGTGCCAGCAGTGATGGGCAGAATAGCAATCAGCCCCAGCATTTT.

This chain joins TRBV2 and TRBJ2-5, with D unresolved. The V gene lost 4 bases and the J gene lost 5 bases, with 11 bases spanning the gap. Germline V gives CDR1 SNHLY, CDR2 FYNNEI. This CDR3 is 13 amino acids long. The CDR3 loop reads CASSGGGGETQYF. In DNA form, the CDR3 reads TGTGCCAGCAGTGGTGGTGGTGGCGAGACCCAGTACTTC.

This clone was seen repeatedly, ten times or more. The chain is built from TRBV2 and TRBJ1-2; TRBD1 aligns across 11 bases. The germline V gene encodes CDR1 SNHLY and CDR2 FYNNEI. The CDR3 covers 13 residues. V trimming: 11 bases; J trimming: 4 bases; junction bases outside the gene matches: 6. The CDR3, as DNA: TGTGCCGGAAGGGACAGGGGGGTCTATGGCTACACCTTC. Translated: CAGRDRGVYGYTF.

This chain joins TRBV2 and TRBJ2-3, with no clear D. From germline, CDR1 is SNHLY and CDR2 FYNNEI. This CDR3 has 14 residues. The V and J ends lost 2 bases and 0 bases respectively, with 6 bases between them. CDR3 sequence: CASSETYSTDTQYF. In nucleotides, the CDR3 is TGTGCCAGCAGTGAAACTTACAGCACAGATACGCAGTATTTT.

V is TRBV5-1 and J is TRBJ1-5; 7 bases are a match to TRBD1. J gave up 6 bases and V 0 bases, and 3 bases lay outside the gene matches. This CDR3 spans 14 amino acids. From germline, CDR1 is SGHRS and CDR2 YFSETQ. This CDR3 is CASSLEGASQPQHF. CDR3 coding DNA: TGCGCCAGCAGCTTGGAGGGGGCAAGTCAGCCCCAGCATTTT.

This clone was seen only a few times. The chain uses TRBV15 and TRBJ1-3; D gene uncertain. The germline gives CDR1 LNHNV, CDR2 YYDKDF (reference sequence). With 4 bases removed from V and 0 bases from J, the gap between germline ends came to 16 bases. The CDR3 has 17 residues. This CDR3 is CATSTGELTHSGNTIYF. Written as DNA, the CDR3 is TGTGCCACCAGCACCGGGGAGTTAACACACTCTGGAAACACCATATATTTT.

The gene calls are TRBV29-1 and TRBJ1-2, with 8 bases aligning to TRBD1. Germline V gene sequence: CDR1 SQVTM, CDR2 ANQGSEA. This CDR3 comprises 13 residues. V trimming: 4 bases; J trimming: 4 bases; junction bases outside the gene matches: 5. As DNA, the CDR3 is TGCAGCGTTGGGACAGGGCGCGGCTATGGCTACACCTTC. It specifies CSVGTGRGYGYTF.

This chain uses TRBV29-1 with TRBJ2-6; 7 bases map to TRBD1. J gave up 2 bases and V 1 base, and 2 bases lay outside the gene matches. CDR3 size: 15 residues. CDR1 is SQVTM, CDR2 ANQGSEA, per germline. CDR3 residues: CSVEGQGAGANVLTF. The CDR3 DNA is TGCAGCGTTGAAGGGCAGGGGGCTGGGGCCAACGTCCTGACTTTC.

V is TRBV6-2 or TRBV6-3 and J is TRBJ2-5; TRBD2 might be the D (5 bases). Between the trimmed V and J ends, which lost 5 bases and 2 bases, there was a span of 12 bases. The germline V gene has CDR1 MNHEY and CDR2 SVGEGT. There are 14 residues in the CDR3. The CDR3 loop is CASSPVGGQETQYF. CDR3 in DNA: TGTGCCAGCAGTCCGGTCGGCGGGCAAGAGACCCAGTACTTC.

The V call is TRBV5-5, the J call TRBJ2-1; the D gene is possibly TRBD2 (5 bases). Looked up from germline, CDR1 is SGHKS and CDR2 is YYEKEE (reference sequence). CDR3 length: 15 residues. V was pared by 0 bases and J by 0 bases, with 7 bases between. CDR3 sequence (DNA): TGTGCCAGCAGCTTGGCGGGAAGCTCCTACAATGAGCAGTTCTTC. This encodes CASSLAGSSYNEQFF.

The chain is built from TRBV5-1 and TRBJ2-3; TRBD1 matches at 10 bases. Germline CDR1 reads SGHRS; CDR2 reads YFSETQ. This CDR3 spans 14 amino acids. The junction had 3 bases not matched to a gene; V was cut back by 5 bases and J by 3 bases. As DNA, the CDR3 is TGCGCCAGCAGTGGGACAGGGGCAACAGATACGCAGTATTTT. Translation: CASSGTGATDTQYF.

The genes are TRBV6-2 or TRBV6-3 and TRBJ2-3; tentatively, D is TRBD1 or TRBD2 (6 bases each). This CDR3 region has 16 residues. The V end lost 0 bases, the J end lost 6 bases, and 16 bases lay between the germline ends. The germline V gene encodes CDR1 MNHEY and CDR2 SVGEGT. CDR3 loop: CASSYSYRDFQDTQYF. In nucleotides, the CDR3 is TGTGCCAGCAGTTACTCTTACAGGGACTTTCAGGATACGCAGTATTTT.

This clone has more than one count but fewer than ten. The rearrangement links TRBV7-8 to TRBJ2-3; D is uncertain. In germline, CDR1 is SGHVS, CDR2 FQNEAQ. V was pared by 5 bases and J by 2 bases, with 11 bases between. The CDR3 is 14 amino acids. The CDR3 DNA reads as TGTGCCAGCAGCAGGGTACATTCCACAGATACGCAGTATTTT. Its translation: CASSRVHSTDTQYF.

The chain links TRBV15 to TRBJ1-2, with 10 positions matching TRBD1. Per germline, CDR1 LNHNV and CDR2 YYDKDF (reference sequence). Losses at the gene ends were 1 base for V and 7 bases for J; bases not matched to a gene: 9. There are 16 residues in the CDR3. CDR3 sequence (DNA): TGTGCCACCAGCAGAGGAGGGGACAGGGGTTATACTGGCTACACCTTC. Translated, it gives CATSRGGDRGYTGYTF. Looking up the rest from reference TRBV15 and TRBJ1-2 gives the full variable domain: DAMVIQNPRYQVTQFGKPVTLSCSQTLNHNVMYWYQQKSSQAPKLLFHYYDKDFNNEADTPDNFQSRRPNTSFCFLDIRSPGLGDTAMYLCATSRGGDRGYTGYTFGSGTRLTVV.

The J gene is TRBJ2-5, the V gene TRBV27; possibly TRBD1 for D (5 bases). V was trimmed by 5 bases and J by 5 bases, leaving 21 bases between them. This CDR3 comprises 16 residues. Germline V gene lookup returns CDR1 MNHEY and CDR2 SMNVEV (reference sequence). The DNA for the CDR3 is TGTGCCAGCAGTCCCTTTTGGCTCCAGGGTGGTGAGACCCAGTACTTC. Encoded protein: CASSPFWLQGGETQYF.

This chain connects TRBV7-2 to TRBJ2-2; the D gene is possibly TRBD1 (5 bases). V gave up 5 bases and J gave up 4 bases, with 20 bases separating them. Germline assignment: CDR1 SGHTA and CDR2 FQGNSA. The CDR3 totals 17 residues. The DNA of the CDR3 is TGTGCCAGCAGCAGCTCGGTACAGGCCCCGGGCACCGGGGAGCTGTTTTTT. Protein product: CASSSSVQAPGTGELFF.

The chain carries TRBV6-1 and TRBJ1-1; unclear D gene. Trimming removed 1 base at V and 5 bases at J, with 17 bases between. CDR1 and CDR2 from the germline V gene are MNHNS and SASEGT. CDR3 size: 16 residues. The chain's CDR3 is CASSEVITRGGTEAFF. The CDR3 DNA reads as TGTGCCAGCAGTGAAGTAATCACACGTGGCGGAACTGAAGCTTTCTTT.